This T cell receptor (beta chain) was documented in a study of shared clonotypes between healthy human individuals. Note on this clone: Other nucleotide sequences in the sample specify the same CDR3.

Several immunoSEQ plates held equal portions of the genomic DNA taken from each subset. Clones were read by immunoSEQ multiplex PCR, and TCRdb kept only the in-frame ones, dropping some. The sample has about 2.2 million clones, 80% to 95% seen once. Trimming left V 1 base short and J 2 bases short, with 8 bases between. This CDR3 contains 14 residues. Looked up from germline, CDR1 is SEHNR and CDR2 is FQNEAQ (reference sequence). It was CD45RO-negative cells, positively selected for CCR7, that made up naive CD8 cells, with terminally differentiated effector memory CD45RA+ cells excluded. Material: naive CD8+ T cells from PBMCs. This sequence was found in a man between 18 and 29 years old in good health. Some clones in this sample may be carry-over from other donors' samples. This chain links TRBV7-9 with TRBJ1-1; D unresolved. Here the CDR3 DNA reads TGTGCCAGCAGCTTAGTTTTTTCAAACACTGAAGCTTTCTTT. As protein: CASSLVFSNTEAFF.